These T cell receptor beta chains were read from a single sample in a study of shared clonotypes between healthy human individuals. TCRdb keeps only in-frame clones here, not all; method: immunoSEQ multiplex PCR. The sample has about 2.1 million clones, approximately 94% seen once; the top ten hold 1.5% to 2%. Sequencing was carried out using naive CD8+ T cells from PBMCs. The receptors originated from a man aged 18 to 30 in good health. Some clones in this sample may be carry-over from other donors' samples. Both conserved end residues are trimmed from each CDR3. Fields, in order: J gene, V gene, CDR3 protein.

j_call: TRBJ1-2
v_call: TRBV7-9
cdr3_aa: ASSSPGGTYGYT

j_call: TRBJ1-1
v_call: TRBV5-6
cdr3_aa: ASSLGVSEAF

j_call: TRBJ1-1
v_call: TRBV27
cdr3_aa: ATLGGTEAF

j_call: TRBJ2-3
v_call: TRBV4-3
cdr3_aa: ASSQEFRLAGDTQY

j_call: TRBJ2-7
v_call: TRBV7-9
cdr3_aa: ASSPTRNNEQY

j_call: TRBJ2-7
v_call: TRBV27
cdr3_aa: ASAGSHEQY

j_call: TRBJ2-7
v_call: TRBV9
cdr3_aa: ASSVSGGTVHEQY

j_call: TRBJ2-7
v_call: TRBV4-1
cdr3_aa: ASSQVLGDRPYEQY

j_call: TRBJ2-7
v_call: TRBV27
cdr3_aa: ASSLSPDSLYEQY

j_call: TRBJ1-4
v_call: TRBV6-5
cdr3_aa: ATGTGNEKLF

j_call: TRBJ2-5
v_call: TRBV7-9
cdr3_aa: ANGDTQETQY

j_call: TRBJ2-5
v_call: TRBV9
cdr3_aa: ASSVGSGDWETQY

j_call: TRBJ2-7
v_call: TRBV7-9
cdr3_aa: ASSSPGTGAYEQY

j_call: TRBJ2-3
v_call: TRBV5-1
cdr3_aa: ASSPAVAGRTDTQY

j_call: NA
v_call: TRBV5-6
cdr3_aa: ASSLEAGGPYEQY

j_call: TRBJ2-5
v_call: TRBV5-6
cdr3_aa: ASRPGTGVRETQY

j_call: TRBJ2-7
v_call: TRBV5-1
cdr3_aa: ASSPRPGPIYEQY

j_call: TRBJ1-2
v_call: TRBV7-8
cdr3_aa: ASSLEGRGVYGYT

j_call: TRBJ2-1
v_call: TRBV5-8
cdr3_aa: ASSLTGMVNEQF

j_call: TRBJ2-1
v_call: TRBV7-9
cdr3_aa: ASSLGPLAPNEQF

j_call: TRBJ1-3
v_call: TRBV28
cdr3_aa: ASSWGTASGNTIY

j_call: TRBJ1-4
v_call: TRBV4-1
cdr3_aa: ASSQGRGREAATNEKLF

j_call: TRBJ1-1
v_call: TRBV5-1
cdr3_aa: ASSPRTGVTEAF

j_call: TRBJ1-1
v_call: TRBV2
cdr3_aa: ASSESGGQFLSEAF

j_call: TRBJ2-5
v_call: TRBV27
cdr3_aa: ASSKIGSGETQY

j_call: TRBJ1-5
v_call: TRBV5-1
cdr3_aa: ASSLSGNSNQPQH

j_call: TRBJ2-5
v_call: TRBV9
cdr3_aa: ASSVVVGGGSETQY

j_call: TRBJ2-1
v_call: TRBV7-9
cdr3_aa: ASSYRDRGLNEQF

j_call: TRBJ2-2
v_call: TRBV4-2
cdr3_aa: ASSQGQGAYTGELF

j_call: TRBJ1-2
v_call: TRBV5-1
cdr3_aa: ASSGGQGAWRDGYT

j_call: TRBJ1-1
v_call: TRBV5-1
cdr3_aa: ASSSLGTANAEAF

j_call: TRBJ1-1
v_call: TRBV10-3
cdr3_aa: AISGQGKTWGSEAF

j_call: TRBJ1-4
v_call: TRBV4-1
cdr3_aa: ASSQVRRTDEKLF

j_call: TRBJ2-7
v_call: TRBV11-2
cdr3_aa: ASMEGAYEQY

j_call: TRBJ1-4
v_call: TRBV6-5
cdr3_aa: ASSQEGRVREKLF

j_call: TRBJ2-1
v_call: TRBV5-1
cdr3_aa: ASSLEGASGDEQF

j_call: TRBJ2-7
v_call: TRBV27
cdr3_aa: ASSYGQGSYEQY

j_call: TRBJ2-1
v_call: TRBV19
cdr3_aa: ASNRGRAPFVNEQF

j_call: TRBJ2-3
v_call: TRBV27
cdr3_aa: ASSSRTATDTQY

j_call: TRBJ1-1
v_call: TRBV6-5
cdr3_aa: ASGGYGANTEAF

j_call: TRBJ1-2
v_call: TRBV9
cdr3_aa: ASSDPPGAGGYT

j_call: TRBJ1-5
v_call: TRBV6-1
cdr3_aa: ASSELSPGGRQPQH

j_call: TRBJ1-3
v_call: TRBV7-6
cdr3_aa: ASSSDRGPGNTIY

j_call: TRBJ2-7
v_call: TRBV4-1
cdr3_aa: ASSPLDSAYEQY

j_call: TRBJ2-2
v_call: TRBV15
cdr3_aa: ATSRRVSTGELF

j_call: TRBJ1-4
v_call: TRBV9
cdr3_aa: ASSPRGRGGEKLF

j_call: TRBJ1-5
v_call: TRBV27
cdr3_aa: ASSLSGGFNQPQH

j_call: TRBJ1-2
v_call: TRBV14
cdr3_aa: ASSQGRTGKPYGYT

j_call: TRBJ1-2
v_call: TRBV27
cdr3_aa: ASSPPGQGIHGYT